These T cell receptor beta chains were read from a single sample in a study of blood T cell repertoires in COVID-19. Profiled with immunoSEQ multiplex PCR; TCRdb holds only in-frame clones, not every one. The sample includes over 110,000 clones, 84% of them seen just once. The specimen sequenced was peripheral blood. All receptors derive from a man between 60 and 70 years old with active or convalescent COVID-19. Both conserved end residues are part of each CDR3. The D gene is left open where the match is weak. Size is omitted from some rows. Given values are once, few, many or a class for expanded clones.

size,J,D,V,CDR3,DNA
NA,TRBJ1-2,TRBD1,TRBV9,CASSLGTGINYGYTF,TGTGCCAGCAGCCTAGGGACAGGGATTAACTATGGCTACACCTTC
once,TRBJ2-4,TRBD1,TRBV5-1,CASSLGGLPGQGRHQYF,TGCGCCAGCAGCTTGGGAGGTCTCCCGGGACAGGGGCGACATCAGTACTTC
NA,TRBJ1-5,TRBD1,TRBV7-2,CASSSRTGRNQPQHF,TGTGCCAGCAGCTCCCGGACAGGGAGGAATCAGCCCCAGCATTTT
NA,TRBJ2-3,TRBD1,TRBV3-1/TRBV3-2,CASSQNLQPGQGGLYF,TGTGCCAGCAGCCAGAACCTGCAACCGGGACAGGGAGGGTTGTATTTT
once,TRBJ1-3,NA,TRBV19,CASSSLWSASSGNTIYF,TGTGCCAGTAGTTCCCTCTGGTCAGCTAGCTCTGGAAACACCATATATTTT
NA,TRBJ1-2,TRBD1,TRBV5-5,CASSFGQGPIMSYTF,TGTGCCAGCAGCTTCGGACAGGGACCTATTATGAGCTACACCTTC
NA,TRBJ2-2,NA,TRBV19,CASMWGPPNTGELFF,TGTGCCAGTATGTGGGGGCCACCGAACACCGGGGAGCTGTTTTTT
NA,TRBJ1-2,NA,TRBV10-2,CASQGGSVGYTF,TGCGCCAGCCAGGGAGGGAGCGTTGGCTACACCTTC
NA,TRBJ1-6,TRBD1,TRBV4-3,CASSQGPRQGARPYNSPLHF,TGCGCCAGCAGCCAAGGTCCCCGACAGGGGGCGCGACCCTATAATTCACCCCTCCACTTT
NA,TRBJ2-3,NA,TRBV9,CASSVVESNTQYF,TGTGCCAGCAGCGTAGTAGAATCTAATACGCAGTATTTT
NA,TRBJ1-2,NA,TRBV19,CASSIGQTRGYGYTF,TGTGCCAGTAGTATTGGACAGACCCGCGGCTATGGCTACACCTTC
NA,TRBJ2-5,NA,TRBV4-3,CASSQDRAGSAETQYF,TGCGCCAGCAGCCAAGATCGTGCGGGAAGCGCGGAGACCCAGTACTTC
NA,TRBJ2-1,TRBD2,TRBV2,CASSELAGLPYNEQFF,TGTGCCAGCAGTGAACTAGCGGGACTACCCTACAATGAGCAGTTCTTC
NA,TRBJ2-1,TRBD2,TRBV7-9,CASRAPIGTSGRVREQFF,TGTGCCAGCAGGGCTCCAATCGGGACTAGCGGGAGGGTTCGGGAGCAGTTCTTC
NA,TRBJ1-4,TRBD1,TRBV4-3,CASSPPDRAEKLFF,TGCGCCAGCAGCCCCCCCGACAGGGCGGAAAAACTGTTTTTT
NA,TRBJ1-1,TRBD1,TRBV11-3,CASSLDNWTGFTEAFF,TGTGCCAGCAGCTTAGATAACTGGACAGGGTTCACTGAAGCTTTCTTT
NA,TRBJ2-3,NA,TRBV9,CASSRMGGSDTQYF,TGTGCCAGCAGCCGAATGGGGGGATCAGATACGCAGTATTTT
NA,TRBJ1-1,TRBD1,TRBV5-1,CASTKMTGVNTEAFF,TGCGCCAGCACTAAAATGACAGGGGTGAACACTGAAGCTTTCTTT
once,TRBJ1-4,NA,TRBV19,CASRRTVNEKLFF,TGTGCCAGTAGGAGGACAGTGAATGAAAAACTGTTTTTT
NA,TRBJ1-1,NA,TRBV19,CASSVGRSGMNTEAFF,TGTGCCAGTAGTGTCGGACGGAGCGGGATGAACACTGAAGCTTTCTTT
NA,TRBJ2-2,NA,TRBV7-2,CASMKYRGTGELFF,TGTGCCAGCATGAAGTACCGGGGCACCGGGGAGCTGTTTTTT
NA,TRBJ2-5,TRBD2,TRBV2,CASRGSGGAYETQYF,TGTGCCAGCAGGGGCAGCGGGGGGGCCTATGAGACCCAGTACTTC
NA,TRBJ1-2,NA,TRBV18,CASSPPMIANYGYTF,TGTGCCAGCTCACCACCGATGATAGCTAACTATGGCTACACCTTC
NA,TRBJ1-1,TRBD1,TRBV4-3,CASSPGQVMNTEAFF,TGCGCCAGCAGCCCAGGACAGGTGATGAACACTGAAGCTTTCTTT
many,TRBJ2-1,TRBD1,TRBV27,CASRGQAIYNEQFF,TGTGCCAGCAGGGGACAGGCAATCTACAATGAGCAGTTCTTC
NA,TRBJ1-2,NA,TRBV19,CATTTNYGYTF,TGTGCCACCACTACTAACTATGGCTACACCTTC
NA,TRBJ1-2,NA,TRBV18,CASSPGQGGYGYTF,TGTGCCAGCTCACCAGGGCAGGGAGGCTATGGCTACACCTTC
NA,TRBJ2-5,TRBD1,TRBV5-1,CASSSGQGRETQYF,TGCGCCAGCAGCTCGGGACAGGGGCGAGAGACCCAGTACTTC
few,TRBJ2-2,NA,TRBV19,CASSMAGRGTGELFF,TGTGCCAGTAGTATGGCCGGGCGGGGCACCGGGGAGCTGTTTTTT
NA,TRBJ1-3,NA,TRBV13,CASRSARRGGNTIYF,TGTGCCAGCAGGTCTGCTAGGCGGGGAGGAAACACCATATATTTT